These 28 T cell receptor beta chains originate from one sample sequenced in a study of graft-versus-host responses after intestinal transplantation. Some clones are missing from TCRdb's copy, which holds only in-frame ones; the method was immunoSEQ multiplex PCR. The profile shows 75,000 to 100,000 clones, about 82% of them singletons. This material consisted of PBMCs, taken 255 days after intestinal transplant. Receptor source: a human patient who received an intestinal transplant, so some T cells may come from the graft donor.

The chain combines TRBV7-9 with TRBJ2-7; 8 bases match TRBD1. CDR3 length: 14 amino acids. The V gene end was trimmed by 3 bases and the J gene end by 6 bases; junction bases not matched to a gene: 7. Germline V gene lookup returns CDR1 SEHNR and CDR2 FQNEAQ (reference sequence). The CDR3, as DNA: TGTGCCAGCAGCTTTTCCCGGACAGGGAGCGAGCAGTACGTC. Translating gives CASSFSRTGSEQYV.

This clone has a single count. The gene calls are TRBV7-9 and TRBJ1-2; D gene unclear. The CDR3 runs 14 residues. Deletions cut 1 base from V and 3 bases from J, with 9 bases between. Germline CDR1 and CDR2: SEHNR and FQNEAQ (reference sequence). CDR3 DNA: TGTGCCAGCAGCTTAGGTGCCGGTGACTATGGCTACACCTTC. Translation: CASSLGAGDYGYTF.

The rearrangement joins TRBV7-9 to TRBJ1-1; the D is unclear. The CDR3 runs 15 residues. Per the germline V gene, CDR1 is SEHNR and CDR2 is FQNEAQ (reference sequence). Trimming cost V 7 bases and J 1 base, with 16 bases left between them. CDR3 loop: CASKPPPDGNTEAFF. CDR3 nucleotide sequence: TGTGCCAGCAAGCCCCCCCCGGACGGGAACACTGAAGCTTTCTTT.

The chain joins TRBV25-1 to TRBJ1-5; TRBD1 matches at 7 bases. The CDR3 extends over 14 amino acids. V was pared by 3 bases and J by 3 bases, with 2 bases of the junction left unmatched. Germline loops: CDR1 MGHDK, CDR2 SYGVNS. The CDR3 bases are TGTGCCAGCAGTGAGGGACAGACCAATCAGCCCCAGCATTTT. Protein product: CASSEGQTNQPQHF.

The chain links TRBV7-9 to TRBJ1-4; D is unclear. V dropped 1 base and J dropped 7 bases, with 13 bases sitting between them. Per germline, CDR1 SEHNR and CDR2 FQNEAQ (reference sequence). This CDR3 has 15 residues. The CDR3 DNA reads as TGTGCCAGCAGCTTAGGGTCAGCGGGCGGTGAAAAACTGTTTTTT. Protein: CASSLGSAGGEKLFF.

This clone has a handful of counts. This rearrangement joins TRBV5-1 to TRBJ1-4, with TRBD1 matching over 7 bases. Germline V gene sequence: CDR1 SGHRS, CDR2 YFSETQ. The trim removed 0 bases at V and 3 bases at J, leaving 2 bases unmatched. There are 15 residues in the CDR3. The CDR3 loop is CASSLEGTANEKLFF. As DNA, the CDR3 is TGCGCCAGCAGCTTGGAAGGGACAGCTAATGAAAAACTGTTTTTT.

The chain links TRBV5-3 to TRBJ1-5; 10 bases agree with TRBD1. TRBV5-3 is treated as an ORF (open reading frame) with a function not yet certain. J gave up 0 bases and V 4 bases, and 10 bases lay outside the gene matches. This CDR3 spans 18 amino acids. CDR3 amino acids: CARSLGTGEGYSNQPQHF. DNA for the CDR3: TGTGCCAGAAGCCTAGGGACAGGGGAAGGGTATAGCAATCAGCCCCAGCATTTT.

This rearrangement joins TRBV5-1 to TRBJ1-2; 9 nucleotides align to TRBD1. Germline assignment: CDR1 SGHRS and CDR2 YFSETQ. The CDR3 is 13 residues long. Losses at the gene ends were 7 bases for V and 5 bases for J; bases not matched to a gene: 6. Written as DNA, the CDR3 is TGCGCCAGCGGAGGGACAGGGAGTTATGGCTACACCTTC. Its translation: CASGGTGSYGYTF.

In DNA, the CDR3 is TGTGCCAGCAGTTTAAGGGGGGCGGGCAATGAGCAGTTCTTC. This sequence encodes CASSLRGAGNEQFF. The chain joins TRBV27 to TRBJ2-1; TRBD1 or TRBD2 may be the D gene (6 bases each). Per the germline V gene, CDR1 is MNHEY and CDR2 is SMNVEV (reference sequence). Trimming removed 2 bases at V and 6 bases at J, with 11 bases between. CDR3 size: 14 residues.

The rearrangement uses TRBV25-1 and TRBJ1-6, with D possibly matching TRBD1 (5 bases). Trimming cost V 4 bases and J 16 bases, with 8 bases left between them. This CDR3 spans 10 amino acids. Germline V CDR1 and CDR2: MGHDK, SYGVNS. CDR3 sequence reads: CASSAGQLHF. The DNA of the CDR3 is TGTGCCAGCAGTGCAGGGCAGCTCCACTTT.

The gene calls are TRBV6-5 and TRBJ1-1; TRBD1 agrees at 7 bases. Germline V gene sequence: CDR1 MNHEY, CDR2 SVGAGI. This CDR3 contains 12 residues. V dropped 2 bases and J dropped 6; count of bases not matched to a gene: 0. The DNA for the CDR3 is TGTGCCAGCAGTTACGGGACAGCTGAAGCTTTCTTT. This sequence encodes CASSYGTAEAFF.

The rearrangement uses TRBV7-8 and TRBJ1-5; D call uncertain. V was pared by 4 bases and J by 2 bases, with 12 bases between. The CDR3 sequence is 15 residues long. Germline values: CDR1 SGHVS, CDR2 FQNEAQ. Here the CDR3 reads CASSSELGGNQPQHF. The CDR3 region has the DNA TGTGCCAGCAGCTCCGAACTGGGAGGCAATCAGCCCCAGCATTTT.

The chain carries TRBV4-2 and TRBJ1-3; 10 bases line up with TRBD1. Trimming took 5 bases from V and 4 from J; bases not matched to a gene: 5. Germline CDR1 reads LGHNA; CDR2 reads YNFKEQ. This CDR3 is built from 15 residues. The CDR3 sequence is CASSGDRGLGNTIYF. CDR3 sequence (DNA): TGTGCCAGCAGCGGAGACAGGGGGCTGGGAAACACCATATATTTT.

The table lists this clone with a few counts. V and J are TRBV5-1 and TRBJ1-1, with D possibly TRBD1 on 6 matching bases. Between the trimmed V and J ends, which lost 3 bases and 4 bases, there was a span of 13 bases. Germline loops: CDR1 SGHRS, CDR2 YFSETQ. The CDR3 is 14 amino acids. In DNA form, the CDR3 reads TGCGCCAGCAGCTCGCTGGACAGTTCCACTGAAGCTTTCTTT. The encoded protein is CASSSLDSSTEAFF. The full variable domain, in which reference TRBV5-1 and TRBJ1-1 provide the parts outside the CDR3, is KAGVTQTPRYLIKTRGQQVTLSCSPISGHRSVSWYQQTPGQGLQFLFEYFSETQRNKGNFPGRFSGRQFSNSRSEMNVSTLELGDSALYLCASSSLDSSTEAFFGQGTRLTVV.

The chain has TRBV2 and TRBJ2-5, with 9 bases identical to TRBD2. J gave up 1 base and V 7 bases, and 1 base lay outside the gene matches. CDR1 is SNHLY and CDR2 is FYNNEI in the germline V gene. The CDR3 totals 13 residues. The chain's CDR3 is CASKTSGQETQYF. In DNA form, the CDR3 reads TGTGCCAGCAAGACTAGCGGCCAAGAGACCCAGTACTTC.

The V gene is TRBV19, the J gene TRBJ1-5; D might be TRBD1 (6 bases). The CDR3 has 16 amino acids. Trimming stripped 0 bases from V and 0 bases from J, with 9 bases between. Germline assignment: CDR1 LNHDA and CDR2 SQIVND (reference sequence). Here the CDR3 reads CASSIDGQPSNQPQHF. The CDR3, as DNA: TGTGCCAGTAGTATAGATGGACAGCCTAGCAATCAGCCCCAGCATTTT.

DNA of the CDR3: TGTGCCTGGAGTGGGGGACAGGGTAATTCACCCCTCCACTTT. Translation gives CAWSGGQGNSPLHF. V gene TRBV30 combines with J gene TRBJ1-6; 9 nucleotides match TRBD1. The ends lost 1 base at V and 6 bases at J; junction bases unmatched: 1. Germline CDR1 GTSNPN, CDR2 SVGIG (reference sequence). This CDR3 contains 14 residues.

The V call is TRBV6-5, the J call TRBJ1-1; 7 nucleotides line up with TRBD1. Germline CDR1 and CDR2: MNHEY and SVGAGI. The CDR3 loop spans 12 amino acids. V lost 6 bases to trimming and J lost 11 bases; unmatched junction nucleotides: 9. The CDR3 sequence is CASRTPGGGAFF. CDR3 sequence (DNA): TGTGCCAGCAGAACCCCAGGGGGGGGTGCTTTCTTT.

V is TRBV6-1 and J is TRBJ2-1; D could derive from TRBD1 or TRBD2 (5 bases each). Trimming cost V 6 bases and J 3 bases, with 15 bases left between them. This CDR3 has 15 amino acids. Per the germline V gene, CDR1 is MNHNS and CDR2 is SASEGT. The CDR3 DNA reads TGTGCCAGCAGCCCCGGGACCGCGGACTACAATGAGCAGTTCTTC. This codes for CASSPGTADYNEQFF.

The chain joins TRBV19 to TRBJ1-1; D not certain. The CDR3 is 15 residues long. Germline loops: CDR1 LNHDA, CDR2 SQIVND (reference sequence). Trimming removed 5 bases from V and 0 bases from J, with 13 bases in between. The CDR3 DNA reads as TGTGCCAGTAGTGCTTTTACTGCCATGAACACTGAAGCTTTCTTT. Translation: CASSAFTAMNTEAFF.

The chain employs TRBV29-1 and TRBJ2-2; D perhaps matches TRBD2 (6 bases). V gave up 7 bases and J gave up 5 bases, with 14 bases separating them. Germline CDR1 and CDR2: SQVTM and ANQGSEA. The CDR3 has 13 amino acids. Written as DNA, the CDR3 is TGCAGCGCCCAGACACGGGGGACCGGGGAGCTGTTTTTT. Encoded protein: CSAQTRGTGELFF.

V and J are TRBV5-4 and TRBJ2-2; no definite D call. From germline, CDR1 is SGHNT and CDR2 YYREEE (reference sequence). Trimming took off 4 bases at V and 5 bases at J, with 15 bases between the two ends. CDR3 size: 15 residues. CDR3 in amino acids: CASSLSGSLTGELFF. CDR3 DNA sequence: TGTGCCAGCAGCCTTTCGGGCAGTCTGACCGGGGAGCTGTTTTTT.

This clone appeared a single time. The J gene is TRBJ1-1, the V gene TRBV30; D is possibly TRBD1 (5 bases). This CDR3 comprises 16 residues. Trimming cost V 5 bases and J 3 bases, with 22 bases left between them. Germline V gene data show CDR1 as GTSNPN and CDR2 as SVGIG (reference sequence). Here the CDR3 reads CAWEPGGASRDTEAFF. DNA for the CDR3: TGTGCCTGGGAGCCCGGGGGAGCCAGCAGGGACACTGAAGCTTTCTTT.

The chain uses TRBV6-5 and TRBJ2-1; D call uncertain. Germline values: CDR1 MNHEY, CDR2 SVGAGI. V shed 6 bases and J shed 5 bases, with 17 bases lying between them. The CDR3 has 15 amino acids. The DNA for the CDR3 is TGTGCCAGCAGCCCCACGCATCACAGTAACAATGAGCAGTTCTTC. Encoded protein: CASSPTHHSNNEQFF.

This sequence joins TRBV14 and TRBJ2-7; TRBD2 aligns across 9 bases. V shed 1 base, J shed 5 bases, and the junction held 6 bases outside the gene matches. The CDR3 extends over 15 amino acids. Per the germline V gene, CDR1 is SGHDN and CDR2 is FVKESK. The CDR3 protein is CASSQGSGSFNEQYF. The CDR3 DNA follows: TGTGCCAGCAGCCAAGGTAGCGGGAGTTTCAACGAGCAGTACTTC.

This chain connects TRBV2 to TRBJ1-4; possibly TRBD1 for D (5 bases). V lost 9 bases to trimming and J lost 7 bases, with 18 bases between them. Germline assignment: CDR1 SNHLY and CDR2 FYNNEI. This CDR3 is 14 amino acids long. CDR3 in DNA: TGTGCCAGTACACGAGCCGGGGCCCTTGAAAAACTGTTTTTT. This translates into CASTRAGALEKLFF.

This clone appeared a few times. The chain carries TRBV19 and TRBJ1-5; 12 nucleotides line up with TRBD1. The germline CDR1 and CDR2 sequences are LNHDA and SQIVND (reference sequence). With 6 bases clipped from V and 7 bases from J, the junction kept 7 bases outside the gene matches. The CDR3 length is 15 residues. CDR3 nucleotides: TGTGCCAGTAGCCACGGGACAGGGGGCGGGCAGCCCCAGCATTTT. Translation gives CASSHGTGGGQPQHF.

This clone was seen only once. The chain couples TRBV20-1 to TRBJ1-2, with unresolved D. The V end was cut by 2 bases, the J end by 5 bases, with 6 bases between. This CDR3 is 11 amino acids long. Per germline, CDR1 DFQATT and CDR2 SNEGSKA (reference sequence). CDR3 nucleotide sequence: TGCAGTGCTAGATGGGGTTATGGCTACACCTTC. Protein product: CSARWGYGYTF.